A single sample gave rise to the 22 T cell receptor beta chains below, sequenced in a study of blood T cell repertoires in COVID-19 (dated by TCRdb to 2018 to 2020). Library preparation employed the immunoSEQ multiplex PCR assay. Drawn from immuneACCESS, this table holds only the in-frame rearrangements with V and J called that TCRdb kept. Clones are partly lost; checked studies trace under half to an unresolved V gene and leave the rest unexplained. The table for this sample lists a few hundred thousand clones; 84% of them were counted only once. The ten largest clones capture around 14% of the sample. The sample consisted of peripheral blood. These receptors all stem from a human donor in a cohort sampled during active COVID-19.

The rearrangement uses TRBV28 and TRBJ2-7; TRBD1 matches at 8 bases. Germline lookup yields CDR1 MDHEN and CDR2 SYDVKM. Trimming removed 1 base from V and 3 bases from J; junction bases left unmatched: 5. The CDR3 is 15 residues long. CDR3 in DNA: TGTGCCAGCAGTTTATCGGGACAGGCGGTCTACGAGCAGTACTTC. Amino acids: CASSLSGQAVYEQYF. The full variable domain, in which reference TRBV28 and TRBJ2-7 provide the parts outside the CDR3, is DVKVTQSSRYLVKRTGEKVFLECVQDMDHENMFWYRQDPGLGLRLIYFSYDVKMKEKGDIPEGYSVSREKKERFSLILESASTNQTSMYLCASSLSGQAVYEQYFGPGTRLTVT.

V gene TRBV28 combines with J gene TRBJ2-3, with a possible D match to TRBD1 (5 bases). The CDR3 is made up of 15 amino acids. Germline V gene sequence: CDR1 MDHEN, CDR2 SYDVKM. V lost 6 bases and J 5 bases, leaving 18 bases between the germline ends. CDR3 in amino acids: CASRPPDSYLDTQYF. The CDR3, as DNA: TGTGCCAGCAGACCTCCAGACAGTTATTTAGATACGCAGTATTTT.

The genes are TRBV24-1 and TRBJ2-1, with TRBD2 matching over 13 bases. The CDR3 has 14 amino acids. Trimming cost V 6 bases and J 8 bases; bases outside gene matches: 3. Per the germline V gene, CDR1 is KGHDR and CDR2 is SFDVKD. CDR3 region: CATSRTSGRYEQFF. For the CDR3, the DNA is TGTGCCACCAGTCGGACTAGCGGGAGATATGAGCAGTTCTTC.

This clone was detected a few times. DNA for the CDR3: TGCGCCAGCAGCCCTATGGGGGGGGCGCAGGGGAGCACCGGGGAGCTGTTTTTT. Translated: CASSPMGGAQGSTGELFF. The chain is built from TRBV5-1 and TRBJ2-2; TRBD2 might be the D (7 bases). Trimming shortened V by 4 bases and J by 4 bases, and 23 bases separated the two germline ends. In germline, CDR1 is SGHRS, CDR2 YFSETQ. This CDR3 has 18 amino acids.

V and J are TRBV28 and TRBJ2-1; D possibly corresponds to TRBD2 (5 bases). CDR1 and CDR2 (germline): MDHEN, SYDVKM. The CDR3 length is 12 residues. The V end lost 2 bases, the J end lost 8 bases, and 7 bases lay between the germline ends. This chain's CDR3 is CASSLTRDEQFF. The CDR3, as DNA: TGTGCCAGCAGTTTAACGAGGGATGAGCAGTTCTTC. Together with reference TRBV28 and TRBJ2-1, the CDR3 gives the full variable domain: DVKVTQSSRYLVKRTGEKVFLECVQDMDHENMFWYRQDPGLGLRLIYFSYDVKMKEKGDIPEGYSVSREKKERFSLILESASTNQTSMYLCASSLTRDEQFFGPGTRLTVL.

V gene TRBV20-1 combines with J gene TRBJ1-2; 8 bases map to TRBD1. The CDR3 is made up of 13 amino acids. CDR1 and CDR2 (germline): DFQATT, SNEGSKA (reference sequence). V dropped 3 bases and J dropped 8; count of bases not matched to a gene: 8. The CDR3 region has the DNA TGCAGTGCTAGTGCACAGGGGGTGGGAGGCTACACCTTC. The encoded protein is CSASAQGVGGYTF.

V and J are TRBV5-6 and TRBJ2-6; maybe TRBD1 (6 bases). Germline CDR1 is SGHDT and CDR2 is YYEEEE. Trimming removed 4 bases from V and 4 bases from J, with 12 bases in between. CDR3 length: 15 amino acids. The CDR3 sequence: CASSQQGKGANVLTF. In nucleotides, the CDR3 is TGTGCCAGCAGCCAGCAGGGGAAAGGGGCCAACGTCCTGACTTTC. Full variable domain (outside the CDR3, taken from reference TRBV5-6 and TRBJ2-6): DAGVTQSPTHLIKTRGQQVTLRCSPKSGHDTVSWYQQALGQGPQFIFQYYEEEERQRGNFPDRFSGHQFPNYSSELNVNALLLGDSALYLCASSQQGKGANVLTFGAGSRLTVL.

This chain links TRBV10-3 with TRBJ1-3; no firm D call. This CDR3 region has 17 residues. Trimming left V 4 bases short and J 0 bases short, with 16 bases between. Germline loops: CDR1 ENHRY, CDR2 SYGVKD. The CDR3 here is CAISGALPAHSGNTIYF. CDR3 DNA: TGTGCCATCAGTGGAGCTCTTCCCGCGCACTCTGGAAACACCATATATTTT.

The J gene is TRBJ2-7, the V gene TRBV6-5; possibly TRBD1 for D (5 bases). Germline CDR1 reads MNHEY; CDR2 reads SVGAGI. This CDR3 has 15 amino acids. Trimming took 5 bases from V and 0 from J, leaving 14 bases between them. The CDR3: CASSTTRVSSYEQYF. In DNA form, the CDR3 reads TGTGCCAGCAGTACCACCAGGGTGAGCTCCTACGAGCAGTACTTC.

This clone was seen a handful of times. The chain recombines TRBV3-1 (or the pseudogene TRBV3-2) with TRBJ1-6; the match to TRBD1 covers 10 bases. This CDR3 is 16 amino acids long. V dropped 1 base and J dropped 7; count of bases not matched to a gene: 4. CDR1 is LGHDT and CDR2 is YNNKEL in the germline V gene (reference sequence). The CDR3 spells CASSQAGTGVNSPLHF. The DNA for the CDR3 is TGTGCCAGCAGCCAAGCTGGGACAGGGGTCAATTCACCCCTCCACTTT.

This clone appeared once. The CDR3 protein is CASSPGGTSGYNEQFF. CDR3 nucleotide sequence: TGTGCCAGCAGTCCTGGCGGGACTAGCGGCTACAATGAGCAGTTCTTC. V is TRBV28 and J is TRBJ2-1; the match to TRBD2 covers 11 bases. Germline-derived CDR1 and CDR2 are MDHEN and SYDVKM. With V trimmed by 5 bases and J by 3 bases, 6 bases remained unmatched. The CDR3 length is 16 residues.

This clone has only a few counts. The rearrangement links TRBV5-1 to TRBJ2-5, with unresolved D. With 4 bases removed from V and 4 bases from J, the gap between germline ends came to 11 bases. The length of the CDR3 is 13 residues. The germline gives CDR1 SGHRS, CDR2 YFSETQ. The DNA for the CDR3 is TGCGCCAGCAGCGAAACCACTATAGAGACCCAGTACTTC. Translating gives CASSETTIETQYF.

In DNA, the CDR3 is TGCAGCGTTGCCCCCCCTAGCGGGAACTACAATGAGCAGTTCTTC. Translated: CSVAPPSGNYNEQFF. This chain links TRBV29-1 with TRBJ2-1; 9 bases fit TRBD2. CDR3 length: 15 residues. The germline CDR1 and CDR2 sequences are SQVTM and ANQGSEA. V trimming: 4 bases; J trimming: 3 bases; junction bases outside the gene matches: 7.

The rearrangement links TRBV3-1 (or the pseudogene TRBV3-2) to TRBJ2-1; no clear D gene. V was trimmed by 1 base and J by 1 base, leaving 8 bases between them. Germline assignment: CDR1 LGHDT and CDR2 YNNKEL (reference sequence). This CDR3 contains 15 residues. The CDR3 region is CASSQGAGSYNEQFF. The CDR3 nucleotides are TGTGCCAGCAGCCAAGGGGCTGGGTCCTACAATGAGCAGTTCTTC.

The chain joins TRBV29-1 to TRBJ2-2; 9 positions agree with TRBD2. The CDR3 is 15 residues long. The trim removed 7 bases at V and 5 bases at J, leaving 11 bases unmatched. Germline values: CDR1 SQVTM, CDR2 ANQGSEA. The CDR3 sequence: CSAKWAGGQTGELFF. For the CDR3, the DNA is TGCAGCGCGAAGTGGGCGGGAGGGCAAACCGGGGAGCTGTTTTTT.

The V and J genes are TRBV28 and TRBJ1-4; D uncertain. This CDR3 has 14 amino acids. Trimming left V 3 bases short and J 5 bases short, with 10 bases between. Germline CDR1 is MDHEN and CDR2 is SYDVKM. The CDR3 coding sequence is TGTGCCAGCAGTTTCGGGGTCCAGAATGAAAAACTGTTTTTT. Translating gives CASSFGVQNEKLFF.

Here the CDR3 DNA reads TGTGCCAGCTCACCACGGCAGGGGGCAGACTCTGGAAACACCATATATTTT. Translation gives CASSPRQGADSGNTIYF. The chain recombines TRBV18 with TRBJ1-3; TRBD1 matches at 8 bases. The germline V gene has CDR1 KGHSH and CDR2 LQKENI. V shed 1 base, J shed 0 bases, and the junction held 5 bases outside the gene matches. The CDR3 is made up of 17 amino acids.

CDR3 nucleotides: TGCAGTGCTAGTCGAGATCGTCAGGGTTCCAGCTCCTACAATGAGCAGTTCTTC. Translated: CSASRDRQGSSSYNEQFF. This chain connects TRBV20-1 to TRBJ2-1, with D possibly being TRBD1 (5 bases). CDR1 is DFQATT, CDR2 SNEGSKA, per germline (reference sequence). This CDR3 region has 18 residues. With 3 bases removed from V and 0 bases from J, the gap between germline ends came to 21 bases.

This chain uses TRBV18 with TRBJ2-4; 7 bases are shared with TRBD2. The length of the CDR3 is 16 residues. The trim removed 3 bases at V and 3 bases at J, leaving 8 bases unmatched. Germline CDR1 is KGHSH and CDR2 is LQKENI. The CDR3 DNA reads TGTGCCAGCTCACCGGTGAGGGAGGGGATCAAAAACATTCAGTACTTC. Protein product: CASSPVREGIKNIQYF.

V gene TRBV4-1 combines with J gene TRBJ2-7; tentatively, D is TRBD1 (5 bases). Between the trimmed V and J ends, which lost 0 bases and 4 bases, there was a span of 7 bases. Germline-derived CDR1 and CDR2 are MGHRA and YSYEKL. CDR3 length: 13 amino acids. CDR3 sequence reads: CASSQDRAYEQYF. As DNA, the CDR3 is TGCGCCAGCAGCCAAGACAGGGCTTACGAGCAGTACTTC.

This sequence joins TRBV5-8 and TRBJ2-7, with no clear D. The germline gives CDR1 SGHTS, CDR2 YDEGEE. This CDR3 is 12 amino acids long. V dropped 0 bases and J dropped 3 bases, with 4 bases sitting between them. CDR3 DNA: TGTGCCAGCAGCTTGGGTCGCTACGAGCAGTACTTC. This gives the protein CASSLGRYEQYF.

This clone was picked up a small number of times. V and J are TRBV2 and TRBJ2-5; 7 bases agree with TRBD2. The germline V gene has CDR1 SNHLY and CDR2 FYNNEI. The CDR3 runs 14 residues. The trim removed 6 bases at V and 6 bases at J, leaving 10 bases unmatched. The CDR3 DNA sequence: TGTGCCAGCAGCGTTTCCCTAGCGGAGAAGACCCAGTACTTC. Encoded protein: CASSVSLAEKTQYF.